The clone carrying this T cell receptor (beta chain) appeared once. The data are from a study of blood T cell repertoires in COVID-19. Background on the study: Samples taken during acute and convalescent COVID-19 were collected in the United States, Italy and Spain.

Assay: immunoSEQ multiplex PCR; the TCRdb copy retains only in-frame clones and omits some. In the table there are about 300,000 clones, 90% of which are singletons. The CDR3 has 15 residues. The rearrangement joins TRBV21-1 to TRBJ1-2. TRBV21-1 is designated a pseudogene. This TCR was recovered from a woman between 45 and 60 years old with COVID-19, enrolled during active disease. What was sequenced was peripheral blood. Here the CDR3 reads CASSNGWRSNYGYTF. CDR3 DNA sequence: TGTGCCAGCAGCAATGGGTGGAGGTCTAACTATGGCTACACCTTC.